The 26 T cell receptor beta chains below were found in one sample sequenced in a study of sequential checkpoint blockade in melanoma (dated by TCRdb to 2018 to 2020). Receptor libraries were prepared by the immunoSEQ multiplex PCR assay. Imported from immuneACCESS, the table was reduced by TCRdb to in-frame sequences with V and J called. These copies leave out some clones; in studies compared against another copy, an unresolved V gene accounts for under half, and the cause of the remainder is not known. Within this sample are fewer than 15,000 clones, with around 80% of them counted one time only. Jointly, the top ten make up about a quarter of the sample. Reading the label with the study, this specimen's treatment or condition is: randomized to nivolumab then ipilimumab (arm A) or the reverse (arm B). The sample consisted of CD8+ T cells sorted from blood (inferred from file names), taken from a patient given nivolumab and ipilimumab in sequence. Receptors originate from a human donor with melanoma.

The V gene is TRBV7-9, the J gene TRBJ1-4; D uncertain. From germline, CDR1 is SEHNR and CDR2 FQNEAQ (reference sequence). Trimming cost V 1 base and J 4 bases, with 10 bases left between them. CDR3 size: 15 residues. The CDR3 loop reads CASSLGPRHNEKLFF. CDR3 sequence (DNA): TGTGCCAGCAGCTTAGGTCCGAGACATAATGAAAAACTGTTTTTT.

The chain links TRBV4-3 to TRBJ2-7; TRBD1 matches 10 bases. CDR1 and CDR2 from the germline V gene are LGHNA and YSLEER. The CDR3 spans 17 residues. J gave up 2 bases and V 0 bases, and 7 bases lay outside the gene matches. CDR3 coding DNA: TGCGCCAGCAGCCAAGAGTGGCGGGACAGGGGAACCTACGAGCAGTACTTC. Translation: CASSQEWRDRGTYEQYF.

The genes are TRBV19 and TRBJ1-1; the D is unclear. V lost 1 base, J lost 5 bases, and 14 bases lay in between. Germline CDR1 reads LNHDA; CDR2 reads SQIVND (reference sequence). The CDR3 covers 15 residues. The CDR3 here is CASSIVSALATEAFF. The CDR3 nucleotides read TGTGCCAGTAGTATAGTCAGCGCACTAGCGACTGAAGCTTTCTTT.

This clone showed up just once. The V gene is TRBV5-8, the J gene TRBJ2-7, with a possible D match to TRBD1 (7 bases). The CDR3 runs 14 residues. Trimming removed 5 bases from V and 2 bases from J, with 14 bases in between. Germline CDR1 and CDR2: SGHTS and YDEGEE. The CDR3 DNA sequence: TGTGCCAGCAGAGAGCCAGGGGGGCCCTACGAGCAGTACTTC. Translating it yields CASREPGGPYEQYF.

The gene calls are TRBV27 and TRBJ2-7, with 8 bases fitting TRBD1. Germline V gene sequence: CDR1 MNHEY, CDR2 SMNVEV (reference sequence). Trimming cost V 3 bases and J 6 bases; bases outside gene matches: 10. CDR3 size: 15 residues. Here the CDR3 reads CASSFSRTGISEQYF. For the CDR3, the DNA is TGTGCCAGCAGTTTCTCGCGGACAGGGATTTCCGAGCAGTACTTC.

The chain couples TRBV6-5 to TRBJ2-1; D perhaps matches TRBD2 (5 bases). V lost 0 bases to trimming and J lost 7 bases, with 16 bases between them. This CDR3 region has 16 residues. CDR1 and CDR2 (germline): MNHEY, SVGAGI. The CDR3 spells CASSYSPPAGGNEQFF. CDR3 nucleotide sequence: TGTGCCAGCAGTTACTCCCCCCCTGCAGGCGGGAATGAGCAGTTCTTC.

J is TRBJ1-1 and V is TRBV18, with 7 bases identical to TRBD1. The CDR3 totals 16 residues. Trimming at V came to 4 bases and at J to 4 bases, leaving 12 bases not matched to a gene. CDR1 and CDR2 (germline): KGHSH, LQKENI. CDR3 protein: CASSLGNDRDGTEAFF. The CDR3 bases are TGTGCCAGCTCACTAGGAAACGACAGGGATGGCACTGAAGCTTTCTTT.

The chain combines TRBV27 with TRBJ2-4; weak D call: TRBD1 (5 bases). The CDR3 contains 13 residues. Germline CDR1 MNHEY, CDR2 SMNVEV (reference sequence). V lost 3 bases and J 7 bases, leaving 10 bases between the germline ends. CDR3 in DNA: TGTGCCAGCAGTTTTTCAGGGCCGAACATTCAGTACTTC. This codes for CASSFSGPNIQYF.

V usage is TRBV4-2 and J usage is TRBJ2-1; 8 nucleotides line up with TRBD2. The trim removed 4 bases at V and 1 base at J, leaving 3 bases unmatched. CDR3 length: 15 residues. Germline loops: CDR1 LGHNA, CDR2 YNFKEQ. The CDR3 region has the DNA TGTGCCAGCAGCCCCCGGGGGGGGTCCTACAATGAGCAGTTCTTC. It is translated as CASSPRGGSYNEQFF.

The chain recombines TRBV28 with TRBJ1-5, with a weak D call TRBD1 (5 bases). V lost 4 bases to trimming and J lost 0 bases, with 22 bases between them. Germline CDR1 MDHEN, CDR2 SYDVKM. CDR3 length equals 19 residues. CDR3 sequence (DNA): TGTGCCAGCAGTTCTCCGTGGTCAAATCAGGGTTATAGCAATCAGCCCCAGCATTTT. It specifies CASSSPWSNQGYSNQPQHF.

V gene TRBV29-1 combines with J gene TRBJ1-3, with D possibly TRBD1 on 6 matching bases. V was shortened by 6 bases and J by 2 bases, with 11 bases between the two germline ends. CDR1 SQVTM and CDR2 ANQGSEA come from the germline V gene. CDR3 length: 13 amino acids. The CDR3 protein is CSVAGAPGNTIYF. The CDR3 region has the DNA TGCAGCGTCGCAGGGGCACCTGGAAACACCATATATTTT.

The rearrangement joins TRBV5-1 to TRBJ1-2; D not resolved. The germline V and J ends were trimmed by 0 bases and 3 bases, with 6 bases remaining between them. This CDR3 region has 13 residues. Germline CDR1 reads SGHRS; CDR2 reads YFSETQ. CDR3 bases: TGCGCCAGCAGCTTGGTTGGAGACTATGGCTACACCTTC. Protein product: CASSLVGDYGYTF.

J is TRBJ2-7 and V is TRBV7-8, with 11 bases lining up with TRBD2. In germline, CDR1 is SGHVS, CDR2 FQNEAQ. The V and J ends lost 3 bases and 3 bases, in that order; junction bases with no gene match: 4. The CDR3 extends over 15 amino acids. The CDR3 loop reads CASSLDSGRVYEQYF. CDR3 nucleotide sequence: TGTGCCAGCAGCTTGGATAGCGGGAGGGTCTACGAGCAGTACTTC.

The V gene is TRBV27, the J gene TRBJ2-1, with TRBD2 matching 7 bases. Germline trimming cut 7 bases from V and 6 bases from J; bases unmatched to any gene: 9. This CDR3 comprises 14 residues. Germline V gene lookup returns CDR1 MNHEY and CDR2 SMNVEV (reference sequence). The CDR3 protein is CASTPLGGSNEQFF. The DNA for the CDR3 is TGTGCCAGCACCCCCCTGGGGGGGTCCAATGAGCAGTTCTTC.

This chain links TRBV18 with TRBJ2-5, with D possibly matching TRBD1 (5 bases). Germline V gene data show CDR1 as KGHSH and CDR2 as LQKENI. The CDR3 is made up of 14 amino acids. Trimming pared 6 bases from V and 4 bases from J, leaving 15 bases between. CDR3 nucleotides: TGTGCCAGCTCCCCCAAGGGGTACGGAGAGACCCAGTACTTC. Translating gives CASSPKGYGETQYF.

This clone came up once. The DNA is omitted, as the CDR3 cannot be located on it reliably, and the CDR3 follows TCRdb's listing. The V gene is TRBV7-5, the J gene TRBJ1-5. TRBV7-5 is a recognized pseudogene. The CDR3 length is 15 residues, termini included. CDR3 amino acids: CARSMVGEGNQPQHF.

The V and J genes are TRBV7-5 and TRBJ2-5; the table names TRBD2, a call not compared with the DNA. TRBV7-5 corresponds to a pseudogene. This CDR3 has 15 amino acids. The CDR3: CARSLGGRSQQTQYF. The DNA for the CDR3 is TGTGCCAGAAGCTTAGGTGGGAGATCCCAACAGACCCAGTACTTC.

This clone was detected only a few times. V and J are TRBV11-3 and TRBJ2-5; D call uncertain. Trimming shortened V by 1 base and J by 5 bases, and 5 bases separated the two germline ends. The CDR3 loop spans 12 amino acids. Per germline, CDR1 SGHNT and CDR2 YENEEA. The chain's CDR3 is CASSLGAETQYF. The CDR3 DNA sequence: TGTGCCAGCAGCTTAGGGGCCGAGACCCAGTACTTC.

This clone was counted only a few times. This sequence joins TRBV4-1 and TRBJ2-7; a possible D gene is TRBD2 (6 bases). The ends were cut back, 4 bases at V and 4 bases at J, with 11 bases in the middle. Per germline, CDR1 MGHRA and CDR2 YSYEKL. There are 13 residues in the CDR3. Here the CDR3 reads CASSPPGGYEQYF. The CDR3 DNA is TGCGCCAGCAGCCCCCCCGGGGGTTACGAGCAGTACTTC.

This sequence joins TRBV15 and TRBJ2-7; 9 bases agree with TRBD1. Germline loops: CDR1 LNHNV, CDR2 YYDKDF (reference sequence). Losses at the gene ends were 5 bases for V and 5 bases for J; bases not matched to a gene: 10. CDR3 length: 15 residues. CDR3 sequence: CATSATGTGIDEQYF. As DNA, the CDR3 is TGTGCCACCAGCGCCACCGGGACAGGGATCGACGAGCAGTACTTC.

The gene calls are TRBV29-1 and TRBJ2-2; D gene uncertain. Germline V gene data show CDR1 as SQVTM and CDR2 as ANQGSEA. Trimming left V 4 bases short and J 6 bases short, with 9 bases between. The CDR3 loop spans 12 amino acids. Here the CDR3 reads CSVVVSSGELFF. DNA for the CDR3: TGCAGCGTTGTTGTTAGCTCCGGGGAGCTGTTTTTT.

The chain uses TRBV2 and TRBJ2-3, with a weak D call TRBD1 (6 bases). Germline V gene data show CDR1 as SNHLY and CDR2 as FYNNEI. V lost 6 bases and J lost 4, with 17 bases in between. This CDR3 region has 15 residues. Here the CDR3 DNA reads TGTGCCAGCAGCCTGGGGGCGCGTCGGTCAGATACGCAGTATTTT. This codes for CASSLGARRSDTQYF.

The chain has TRBV6-1 and TRBJ1-5; D may be TRBD1 (5 bases). Germline V CDR1 and CDR2: MNHNS, SASEGT. The CDR3 runs to 20 residues. V lost 3 bases and J 1 base, leaving 25 bases between the germline ends. In DNA form, the CDR3 reads TGTGCCAGCAGTGACACTCTTCCGGGACTACTAGGGATAAGCAATCAGCCCCAGCATTTT. Amino acid sequence: CASSDTLPGLLGISNQPQHF.

This chain connects TRBV11-2 to TRBJ2-1; possibly TRBD2 for D (6 bases). The germline V gene encodes CDR1 SGHAT and CDR2 FQNNGV. V gave up 3 bases and J gave up 4 bases, with 13 bases separating them. This CDR3 region has 15 residues. CDR3 DNA sequence: TGTGCCAGCAGCTTTTCCGGGGGTGAGTACAATGAGCAGTTCTTC. It codes for CASSFSGGEYNEQFF.

CDR3 nucleotides: TGCGCCAGCAGCCATCTCATCTGGGGGGGAGAGGACACCGGGGAGCTGTTTTTT. Protein sequence: CASSHLIWGGEDTGELFF. The V gene is TRBV4-3, the J gene TRBJ2-2, with 7 bases lining up with TRBD2. The germline gives CDR1 LGHNA, CDR2 YSLEER. This CDR3 spans 18 amino acids. Trimming removed 3 bases from V and 3 bases from J; junction bases left unmatched: 13.

The CDR3 region has the DNA TGTGCCAGCAGCCCGGGACAGGGTATCTCCTACGAGCAGTACTTC. Translated, it gives CASSPGQGISYEQYF. The chain links TRBV2 to TRBJ2-7; 9 bases agree with TRBD1. The CDR3 has 15 amino acids. Unmatched junction bases numbered 6, after V lost 6 bases and J lost 0 bases. The germline gives CDR1 SNHLY, CDR2 FYNNEI. Together with reference TRBV2 and TRBJ2-7, the CDR3 gives the full variable domain: EPEVTQTPSHQVTQMGQEVILRCVPISNHLYFYWYRQILGQKVEFLVSFYNNEISEKSEIFDDQFSVERPDGSNFTLKIRSTKLEDSAMYFCASSPGQGISYEQYFGPGTRLTVT.